Reported below is one T cell receptor beta chain. No cognate antigen has been identified for it. Per-base quality was not reported, and no clone a single base away is much larger than it. This sample stems from a study of OX40 agonist ivuxolimab in advanced cancers. As for the study more broadly: Ivuxolimab, which targeted the costimulatory receptor OX40 (CD134), was an agonistic, fully human IgG2 monoclonal antibody. Intravenous ivuxolimab was administered to patients every 2 weeks at six dose levels: 0.01, 0.1, 0.3, 1.5, 3 and 10 mg/kg. Partial responses occurred in three dose-escalation patients: two with cutaneous melanoma and one with hepatocellular carcinoma. Of the roughly 51 patients in dose escalation, about 19 had hepatocellular carcinoma, around 15 had melanoma, 9 had renal cell carcinoma and 9 had head and neck cancer. Prior anti-PD-1, anti-PD-L1 or anti-CTLA-4 therapy was permitted, and checkpoint inhibitors had been received by roughly two fifths of dose-escalation patients. The paper reports the monotherapy dose-escalation portion (N of about 54 patients) of the phase I ivuxolimab trial. The point of sequencing TCRbeta in the periphery was to test whether ivuxolimab changed TCR sequence diversity and drove clonal T-cell expansion. In the dose-escalation cohort, 70% to 85% of patients were male, and the mean age was around 60 years, with a range of 23 to 79. On the study overall, not on this receptor specifically: The antigen specificity of the peripheral T cells that underwent clonal expansion was not determined. Partial responders in the 0.1-3.0 mg/kg groups had among the lowest normalized peripheral clonal expansion, especially among CD8+ T cells. Low levels of normalized T-cell clonal expansion were also seen in some patients who did not respond. At doses from 0.1 to 3.0 mg/kg, clonal expansion was seen in both CD4+ and CD8+ blood T cells between baseline and week 6. After ivuxolimab, more expanded clones were found on average in CD8+ T cells than in CD4+ T cells.

The germline V gene sets CDR1 to MDHEN and CDR2 to SYDVKM. Germline trimming: 9 bases from V, 8 bases from J; junction bases outside gene matches: 6. The CDR3 runs 11 amino acids, cysteine and phenylalanine included. Just the 33-base CDR3 DNA is kept, in frame starting at base 1. To sequence the TCRbeta CDR3 region, genomic DNA was isolated from the sorted cells. TCRbeta CDR3 regions were sequenced using the immunoSEQ Assay. Held by TCRdb, this immuneACCESS table contains in-frame sequences only and omits some clones. Under half of the omission traces to an unresolved V gene where checked; the cause of the rest is unknown. This sample comprises about 110,000 clones, roughly nine tenths of them detected only once. The ten largest clones add up to 0.48% of the sample. Patients with a history of autoimmune disease or receiving systemic immunosuppression were excluded from the trial. Peripheral blood for TCR sequencing was drawn from every dose cohort at baseline, at cycle 4 day 1 and at cycle 7 day 1. Samples came from an open-label, multicenter, first-in-human phase I dose-escalation trial of ivuxolimab. Adults with locally advanced or metastatic melanoma, renal cell carcinoma, hepatocellular carcinoma or head and neck squamous cell carcinoma were enrolled in the trial. CD4+ and CD8+ T cells were sorted separately from peripheral blood before TCR sequencing.

The rearrangement combines TRBV28 with TRBJ1-1, and 7 junctional nucleotides match TRBD1. The origin of this receptor is an adult with an advanced solid tumor such as melanoma, head and neck, liver or kidney cancer. The sample was CD4+ or CD8+ T cells sorted from blood, taken in a trial of the OX40 agonist ivuxolimab. The CDR3 sequence is CASTRGWEAFF. The DNA sequence follows: TGTGCCAGTACCAGGGGGTGGGAAGCTTTCTTT.